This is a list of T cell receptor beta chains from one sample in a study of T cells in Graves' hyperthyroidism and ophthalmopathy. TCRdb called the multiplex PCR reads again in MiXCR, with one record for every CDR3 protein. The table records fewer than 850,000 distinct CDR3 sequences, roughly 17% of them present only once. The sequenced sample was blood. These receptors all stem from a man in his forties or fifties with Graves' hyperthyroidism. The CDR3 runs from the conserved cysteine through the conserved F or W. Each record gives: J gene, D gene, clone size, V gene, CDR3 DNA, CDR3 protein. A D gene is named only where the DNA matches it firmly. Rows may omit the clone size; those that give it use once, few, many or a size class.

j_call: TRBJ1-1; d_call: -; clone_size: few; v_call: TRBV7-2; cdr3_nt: TGTGCCAGCAGCTCCCCCCCGGGGGGCCTGAACACTGAAGCTTTCTTT; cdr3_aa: CASSSPPGGLNTEAFF
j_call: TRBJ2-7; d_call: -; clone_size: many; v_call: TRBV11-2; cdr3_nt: TGTGCCAGCAGCCTCAGACAGTCCTACGAGCAGTACTTC; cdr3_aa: CASSLRQSYEQYF
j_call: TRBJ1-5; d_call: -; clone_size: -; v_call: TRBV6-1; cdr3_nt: TGTGCCAGCAGTAGATGGCGTGGGGGCAATCAGCCCCAGCATTTT; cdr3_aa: CASSRWRGGNQPQHF
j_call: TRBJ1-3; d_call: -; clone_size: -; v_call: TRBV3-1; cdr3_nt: TGTGCCAGCAGCCAAGGCGGGGGCTTATCTGGAAACACCATATATTTT; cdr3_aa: CASSQGGGLSGNTIYF
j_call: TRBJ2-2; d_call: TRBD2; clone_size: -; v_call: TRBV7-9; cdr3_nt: TGTGCCAGCAGCTTAGCGCCAGCGGGAAGGACCGGGGAGCTGTTTTTT; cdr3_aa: CASSLAPAGRTGELFF
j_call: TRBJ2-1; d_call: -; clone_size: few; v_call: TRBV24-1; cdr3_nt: TGTGCCACCAGTGGATCGGCTAAAGCCTACAATGAGCAGTTCTTC; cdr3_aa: CATSGSAKAYNEQFF
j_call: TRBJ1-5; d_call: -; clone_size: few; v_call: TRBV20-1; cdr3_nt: TGCAGTGCCTTGTGGGGACAGCCCCAGCATTTT; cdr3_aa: CSALWGQPQHF
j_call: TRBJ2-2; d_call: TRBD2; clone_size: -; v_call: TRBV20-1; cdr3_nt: TGCAGTGCTAGGGGGGAGGGGTCCGGGGAGCTGTTTTTT; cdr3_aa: CSARGEGSGELFF
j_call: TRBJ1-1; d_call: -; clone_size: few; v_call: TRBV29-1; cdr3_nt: TGCAGCGTCGAAACAGGAGACCAGAACACTGAAGCTTTCTTT; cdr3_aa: CSVETGDQNTEAFF
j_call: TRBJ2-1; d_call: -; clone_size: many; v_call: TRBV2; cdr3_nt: TGTGCCAGTATAAATGAGCAGTTCTTC; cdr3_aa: CASINEQFF
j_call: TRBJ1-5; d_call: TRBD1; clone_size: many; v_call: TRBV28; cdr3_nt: TGTGCCAGCAGCCCAGGGGGACCTAGCAATCAGCCCCAGCATTTT; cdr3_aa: CASSPGGPSNQPQHF
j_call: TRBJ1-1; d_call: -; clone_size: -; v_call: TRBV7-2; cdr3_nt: TGTGCCGGCAGCTCGCACTCGAATGAAGCTTTCTTT; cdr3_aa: CAGSSHSNEAFF
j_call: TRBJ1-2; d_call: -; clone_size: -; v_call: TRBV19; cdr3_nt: TGTGCCAGTAGTGTCGGGCCAGGCGGCTATGGCTACACCTTC; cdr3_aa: CASSVGPGGYGYTF
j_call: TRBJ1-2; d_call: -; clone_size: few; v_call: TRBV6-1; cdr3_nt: TGTGCCAGCAGTGTCGGTGAGGGGTATGGCTACACCTTC; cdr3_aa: CASSVGEGYGYTF
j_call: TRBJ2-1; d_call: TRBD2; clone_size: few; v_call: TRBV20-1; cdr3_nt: TGCAGTGCTACCAGTCGAGGGCGGGAGTATTACAATGAGCAGTTCTTC; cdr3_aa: CSATSRGREYYNEQFF
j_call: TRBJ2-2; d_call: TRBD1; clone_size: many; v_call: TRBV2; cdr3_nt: TGTGCCAGCAGTGTCACCGGGACAGCGAACACCGGGGAGCTGTTTTTT; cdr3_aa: CASSVTGTANTGELFF
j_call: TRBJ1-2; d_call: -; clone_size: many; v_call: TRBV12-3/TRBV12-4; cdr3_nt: TGTGCCAGCAGCCCAGACGGGGTTTTAGGCTACACCTTC; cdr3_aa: CASSPDGVLGYTF
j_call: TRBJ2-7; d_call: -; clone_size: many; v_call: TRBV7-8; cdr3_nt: TGTGCCAGCAGCTTAGCAACGGGGGCTCTGTACGAGCAGTACTTC; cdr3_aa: CASSLATGALYEQYF
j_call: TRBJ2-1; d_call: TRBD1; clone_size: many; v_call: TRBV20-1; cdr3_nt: TGCAGTGCGGGGGACAGGCCCAAATACAATGAGCAGTTCTTC; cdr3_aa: CSAGDRPKYNEQFF
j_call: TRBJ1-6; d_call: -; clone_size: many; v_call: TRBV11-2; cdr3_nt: TGTGCCAGCAGCTTAGAACAGGGAGGATCCTATAATTCACCCCTCCACTTT; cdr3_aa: CASSLEQGGSYNSPLHF
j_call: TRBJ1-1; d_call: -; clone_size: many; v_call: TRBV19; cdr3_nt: TGTGCCAGTAGTACAGTCATGAACACTGAAGCTTTCTTT; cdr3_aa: CASSTVMNTEAFF
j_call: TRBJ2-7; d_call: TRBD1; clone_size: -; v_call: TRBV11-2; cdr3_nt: TGTGCCAGCAGCGAACAGGGGAAGAGCTCCTACGAGCAGTACTTC; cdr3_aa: CASSEQGKSSYEQYF
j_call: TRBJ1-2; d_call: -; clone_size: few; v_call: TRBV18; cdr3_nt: TGTGCCAGCTCACCGATTACGACTGGCTACACCTTC; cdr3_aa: CASSPITTGYTF
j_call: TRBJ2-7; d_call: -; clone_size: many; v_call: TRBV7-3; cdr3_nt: TGTGCCAGCAGCCCCTCGACCGGGTGCCGTGGCGAGCAGTACTTC; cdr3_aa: CASSPSTGCRGEQYF
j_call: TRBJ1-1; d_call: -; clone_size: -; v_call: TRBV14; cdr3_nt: TGTGCCAGCAGCCTGAGGGACGGTATTGAAGCTTTCTTT; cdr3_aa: CASSLRDGIEAFF
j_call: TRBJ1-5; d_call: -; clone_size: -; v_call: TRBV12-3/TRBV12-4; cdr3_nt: TGTGCCAGCAGTTTGCTAAGCTTTAGCAATCAGCCCCAGCATTTT; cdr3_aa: CASSLLSFSNQPQHF
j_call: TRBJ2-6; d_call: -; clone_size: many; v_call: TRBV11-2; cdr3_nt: TGTGCCAGCAGCTCTTTGCGCGCTGGGGCCAACGTCCTGACTTTC; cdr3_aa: CASSSLRAGANVLTF
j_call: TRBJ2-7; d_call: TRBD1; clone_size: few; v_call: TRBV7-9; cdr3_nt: TGTGCCAGCAGCGCCGGGACAGGCCTTTACTACGAGCAGTACTTC; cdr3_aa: CASSAGTGLYYEQYF
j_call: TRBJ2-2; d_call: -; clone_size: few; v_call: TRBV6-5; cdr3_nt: TGTGCCAGCAGTTATATCCGGGCCGGGGAGCTGTTTTTT; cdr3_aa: CASSYIRAGELFF
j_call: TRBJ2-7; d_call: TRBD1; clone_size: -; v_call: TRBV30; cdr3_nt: TGTGCCTGGAGGTCCGGGACAGGAGATTACGAGCACTACTTC; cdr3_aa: CAWRSGTGDYEHYF
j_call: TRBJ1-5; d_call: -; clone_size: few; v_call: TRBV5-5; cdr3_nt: TGTGCCAGCAGCATCGGGACCCAAGGGGATCAGCCCCAGCATTTT; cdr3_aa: CASSIGTQGDQPQHF
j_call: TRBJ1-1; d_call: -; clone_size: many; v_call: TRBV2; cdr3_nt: TGTGCCAGAGCGGGGCGCCCGGGGCGCGGGAACACTGAAGCTTTCTTT; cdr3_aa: CARAGRPGRGNTEAFF
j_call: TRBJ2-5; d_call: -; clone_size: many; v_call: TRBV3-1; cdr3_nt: TGTGCCAGCAGCCAAGAAAGGAGGTTGGGGACCCAGTACTTC; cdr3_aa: CASSQERRLGTQYF
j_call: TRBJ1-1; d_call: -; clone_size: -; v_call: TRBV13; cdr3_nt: TGTGCCAGCAGCCCCCTCCCCAGCACTGAAGCTTTCTTT; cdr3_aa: CASSPLPSTEAFF
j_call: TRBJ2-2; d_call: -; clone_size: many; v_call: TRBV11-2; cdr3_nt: TGTGCCAGCAGCTTAGTGCTACGCCAAACCACCGGGGAGCTGTTTTTT; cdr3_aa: CASSLVLRQTTGELFF
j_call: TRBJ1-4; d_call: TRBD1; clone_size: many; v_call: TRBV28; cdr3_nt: TGTGCCAGCAGTTTATGGACAGGGAGGGATGAAAAACTGTTTTTT; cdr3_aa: CASSLWTGRDEKLFF
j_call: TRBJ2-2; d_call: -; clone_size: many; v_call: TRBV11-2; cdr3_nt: TGTGCCAGCAGCTTAGAGGGCAGGGACACCGGGGAGCTGTTTTTT; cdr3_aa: CASSLEGRDTGELFF
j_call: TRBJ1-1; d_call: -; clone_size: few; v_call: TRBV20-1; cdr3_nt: TGCAGTGCTAGAGGGGCGGGGCCGGGCACTGAAGCTTTCTTT; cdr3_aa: CSARGAGPGTEAFF
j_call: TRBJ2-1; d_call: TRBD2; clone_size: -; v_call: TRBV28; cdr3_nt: TGTGCCAGCACTGGACTAGCGAGAAGGGGCTCCTACAATGAGCAGTTCTTC; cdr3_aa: CASTGLARRGSYNEQFF